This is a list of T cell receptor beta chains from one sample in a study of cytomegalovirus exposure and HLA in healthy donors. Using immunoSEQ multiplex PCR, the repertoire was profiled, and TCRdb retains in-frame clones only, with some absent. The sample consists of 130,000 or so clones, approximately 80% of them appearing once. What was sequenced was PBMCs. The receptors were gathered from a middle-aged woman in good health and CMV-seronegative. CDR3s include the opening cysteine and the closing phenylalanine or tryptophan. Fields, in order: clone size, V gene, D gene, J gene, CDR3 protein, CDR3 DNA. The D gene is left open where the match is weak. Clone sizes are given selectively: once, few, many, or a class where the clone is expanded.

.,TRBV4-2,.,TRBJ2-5,CASSQAGWDSGKTQYF,TGTGCCAGCAGCCAGGCAGGTTGGGACTCAGGAAAGACCCAGTACTTC
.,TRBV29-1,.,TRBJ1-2,CSVEGDSYGYTF,TGCAGCGTTGAAGGCGACAGTTACGGCTACACCTTC
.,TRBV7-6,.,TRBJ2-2,CASSLMVKFSTGELFF,TGTGCCAGCAGCTTAATGGTGAAATTCAGTACCGGGGAGCTGTTTTTT
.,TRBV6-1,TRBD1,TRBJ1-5,CASSEDVRQGMSNQPQHF,TGTGCCAGCAGTGAAGACGTGAGACAGGGTATGAGCAATCAGCCCCAGCATTTT
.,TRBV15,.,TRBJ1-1,CATSRDRQLNTEAFF,TGTGCCACCAGCAGAGATAGACAGCTGAACACTGAAGCTTTCTTT
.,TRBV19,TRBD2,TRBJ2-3,CASSSPAGGTVDTQYF,TGTGCCAGTAGTTCCCCCGCGGGGGGGACTGTAGATACGCAGTATTTT
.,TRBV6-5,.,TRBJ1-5,CASSREQGNQPQHF,TGTGCCAGTTCTCGGGAACAGGGAAATCAGCCCCAGCATTTT
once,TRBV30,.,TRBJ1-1,CAWGGLVGTEAFF,TGTGCCTGGGGCGGACTTGTGGGCACTGAAGCTTTCTTT
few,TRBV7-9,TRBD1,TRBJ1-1,CASSLQGANTEAFF,TGTGCCAGCAGCTTACAGGGGGCTAACACTGAAGCTTTCTTT
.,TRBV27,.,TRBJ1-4,CASSGEGLGEKLFF,TGTGCCAGCTCTGGGGAGGGGCTAGGCGAAAAACTGTTTTTT
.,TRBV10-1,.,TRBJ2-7,CASSEYMGPYEQYF,TGCGCCAGCAGTGAGTATATGGGGCCGTACGAGCAGTACTTC
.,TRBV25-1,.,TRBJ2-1,CASSRQGSYNEQFF,TGTGCCAGCAGTAGGCAGGGGTCCTACAATGAGCAGTTCTTC
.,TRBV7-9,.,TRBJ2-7,CASSAWAGEQYF,TGTGCCAGCAGCGCCTGGGCGGGGGAGCAGTACTTC
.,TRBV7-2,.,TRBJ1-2,CASSPGGSNYGYTF,TGTGCCAGCAGCCCGGGGGGGTCTAACTATGGCTACACCTTC
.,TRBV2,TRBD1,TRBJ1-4,CASSVGDRGEKLFF,TGTGCCAGCAGTGTCGGGGACAGGGGCGAGAAACTGTTTTTT
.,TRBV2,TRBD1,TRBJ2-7,CASNSGQGPAEQYF,TGTGCCAGCAACTCGGGACAGGGTCCTGCCGAGCAGTACTTC
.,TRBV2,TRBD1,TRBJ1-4,CASSLTGTGGEKLFF,TGTGCCAGCAGTCTGACCGGGACAGGGGGCGAAAAACTGTTTTTT
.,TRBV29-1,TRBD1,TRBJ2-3,CSAGQTSTDTQYF,TGCAGCGCGGGACAGACTAGCACAGATACGCAGTATTTT
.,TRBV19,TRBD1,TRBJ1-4,CASSIWPGQREKLFF,TGTGCCAGTAGTATATGGCCGGGACAGCGTGAAAAACTGTTTTTT
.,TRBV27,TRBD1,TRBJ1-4,CASSSQTGGHEKLFF,TGTGCCAGCAGTTCCCAAACAGGGGGCCATGAAAAACTGTTTTTT
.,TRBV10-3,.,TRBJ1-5,CAIGAGDQPQHF,TGTGCCATCGGGGCAGGGGATCAGCCCCAGCATTTT
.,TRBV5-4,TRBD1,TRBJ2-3,CASSLVRWTGDTDTQYF,TGTGCCAGCAGCTTGGTTAGGTGGACAGGGGACACAGATACGCAGTATTTT
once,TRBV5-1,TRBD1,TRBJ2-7,CASSQGTAVTYEQYF,TGCGCCAGCAGCCAGGGGACAGCTGTTACCTACGAGCAGTACTTC
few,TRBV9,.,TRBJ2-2,CASSVDGGTGELFF,TGTGCCAGCAGCGTAGATGGAGGCACCGGGGAGCTGTTTTTT
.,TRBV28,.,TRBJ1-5,CASSFLQGRGQPQHF,TGTGCCAGCAGTTTCCTACAGGGAAGGGGTCAGCCCCAGCATTTT
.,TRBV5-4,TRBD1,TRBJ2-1,CASSLDRDGEQFF,TGTGCCAGCAGCCTCGACAGGGATGGCGAGCAGTTCTTC
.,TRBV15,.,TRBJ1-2,CATSREMDRTYGYTF,TGTGCCACCAGCAGAGAAATGGACAGAACGTATGGCTACACCTTC
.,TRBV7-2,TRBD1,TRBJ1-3,CASSPRTGTGGNTIYF,TGTGCCAGCAGCCCCCGGACAGGGACGGGGGGAAACACCATATATTTT
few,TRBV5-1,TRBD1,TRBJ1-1,CASSLRDRDAEAFF,TGCGCCAGCAGCTTGAGGGACAGGGACGCTGAAGCTTTCTTT
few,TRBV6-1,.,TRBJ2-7,CASISVAGPPYEQYF,TGTGCCAGCATTTCCGTGGCAGGCCCCCCCTACGAGCAGTACTTC
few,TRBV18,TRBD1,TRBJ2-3,CASAGTASTDTQYF,TGTGCCAGCGCAGGGACAGCTAGCACAGATACGCAGTATTTT
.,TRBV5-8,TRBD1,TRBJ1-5,CASWDRGLQPQHF,TGTGCCAGCTGGGACAGGGGACTTCAGCCCCAGCATTTT
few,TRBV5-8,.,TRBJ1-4,CASVLQGIRTNEKLFF,TGTGCCAGCGTCCTCCAGGGAATTCGAACTAATGAAAAACTGTTTTTT
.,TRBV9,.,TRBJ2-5,CASSVWAGSEETQYF,TGTGCCAGCAGCGTATGGGCGGGGTCAGAAGAGACCCAGTACTTC
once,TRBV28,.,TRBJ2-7,CASTLYQGPTYEQYF,TGTGCCAGCACCCTTTATCAGGGGCCGACCTACGAGCAGTACTTC
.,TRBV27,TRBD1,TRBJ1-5,CASSPQGIPEPQHF,TGTGCCAGCAGCCCACAGGGGATTCCTGAGCCCCAGCATTTT
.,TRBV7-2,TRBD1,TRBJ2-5,CASSSRTGAETQYF,TGTGCCAGCAGCTCCCGGACAGGGGCAGAGACCCAGTACTTC
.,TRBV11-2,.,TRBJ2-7,CASSSSLRGYEQYF,TGTGCCAGCAGCTCTTCTTTAAGGGGCTACGAGCAGTACTTC
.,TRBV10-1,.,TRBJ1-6,CASSENLVGSPLHF,TGCGCCAGCAGTGAGAATCTAGTCGGTTCACCCCTCCACTTT
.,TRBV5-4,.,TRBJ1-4,CASSLRQVATNEKLFF,TGTGCCAGCAGCCTACGACAGGTTGCAACTAATGAAAAACTGTTTTTT
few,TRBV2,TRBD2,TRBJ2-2,CAIITGTSGGTNTGELFF,TGTGCCATCATTACCGGGACTAGCGGGGGAACGAACACCGGGGAGCTGTTTTTT
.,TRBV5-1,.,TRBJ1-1,CASSRERTEAFF,TGCGCCAGCAGCCGTGAGCGCACTGAAGCTTTCTTT
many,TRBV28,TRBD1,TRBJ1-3,CASSSLGQGIGNTIYF,TGTGCCAGCAGTTCACTGGGACAGGGCATTGGAAACACCATATATTTT
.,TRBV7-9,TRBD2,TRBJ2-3,CASSFLSGGADTQYF,TGTGCCAGCAGTTTCCTTAGCGGGGGGGCAGATACGCAGTATTTT
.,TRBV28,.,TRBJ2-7,CASSLPIGTKYEQYF,TGTGCCAGCAGTCTCCCCATCGGGACAAAATACGAGCAGTACTTC
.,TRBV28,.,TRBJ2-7,CASSQASQGFYEQYF,TGTGCCAGCAGTCAGGCCAGCCAGGGGTTCTACGAGCAGTACTTC
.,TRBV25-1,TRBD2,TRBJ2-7,CASKRGASYEQYF,TGTGCCAGCAAGCGGGGGGCCTCCTACGAGCAGTACTTC
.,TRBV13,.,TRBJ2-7,CASNFMGLHEQYF,TGTGCCAGCAACTTTATGGGGCTCCACGAGCAGTACTTC
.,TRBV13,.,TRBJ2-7,CASSLLGSLYEQYF,TGTGCCAGCAGCTTATTGGGGAGTCTGTACGAGCAGTACTTC
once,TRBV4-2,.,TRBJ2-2,CASSPLGGGLGPGELFF,TGTGCCAGCAGCCCCCTGGGCGGGGGCCTTGGTCCCGGGGAGCTGTTTTTT
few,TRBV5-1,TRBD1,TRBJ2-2,CASKEPGQMNTGELFF,TGCGCCAGCAAGGAACCGGGACAGATGAACACCGGGGAGCTGTTTTTT
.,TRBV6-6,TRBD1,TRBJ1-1,CASSYSDRREAFF,TGTGCCAGCAGTTACTCGGACAGGCGGGAAGCTTTCTTT
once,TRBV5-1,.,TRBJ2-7,CASSLGQYEQYF,TGCGCCAGCAGCTTGGGACAATACGAGCAGTACTTC
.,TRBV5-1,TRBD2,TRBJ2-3,CASMRGEVTDTQYF,TGCGCCAGCATGCGGGGGGAGGTCACAGATACGCAGTATTTT
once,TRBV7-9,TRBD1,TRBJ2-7,CASSFSGTDTYEQYF,TGTGCCAGCAGCTTTTCCGGGACAGACACCTACGAGCAGTACTTC